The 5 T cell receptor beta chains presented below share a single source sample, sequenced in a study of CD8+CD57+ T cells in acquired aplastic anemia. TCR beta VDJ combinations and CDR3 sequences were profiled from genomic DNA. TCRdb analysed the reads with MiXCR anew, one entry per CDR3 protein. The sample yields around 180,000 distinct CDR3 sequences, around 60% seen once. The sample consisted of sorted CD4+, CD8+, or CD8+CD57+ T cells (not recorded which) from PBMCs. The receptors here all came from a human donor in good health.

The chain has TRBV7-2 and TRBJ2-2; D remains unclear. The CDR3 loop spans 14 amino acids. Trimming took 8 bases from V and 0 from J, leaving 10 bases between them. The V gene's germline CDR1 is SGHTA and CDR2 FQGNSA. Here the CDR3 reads CASQPPANTGELFF. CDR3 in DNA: TGTGCCAGCCAACCCCCAGCGAACACCGGGGAGCTGTTTTTT. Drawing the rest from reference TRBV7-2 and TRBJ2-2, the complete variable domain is GAGVSQSPSNKVTEKGKDVELRCDPISGHTALYWYRQSLGQGLEFLIYFQGNSAPDKSGLPSDRFSAERTGGSVSTLTIQRTQQEDSAVYLCASQPPANTGELFFGEGSRLTVL.

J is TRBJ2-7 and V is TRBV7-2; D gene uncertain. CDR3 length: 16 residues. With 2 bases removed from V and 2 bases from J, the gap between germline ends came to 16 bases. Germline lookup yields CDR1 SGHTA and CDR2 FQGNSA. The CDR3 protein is CASSLRVRSRTYEQYF. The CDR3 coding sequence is TGTGCCAGCAGCTTAAGGGTTCGCTCCAGAACCTACGAGCAGTACTTC. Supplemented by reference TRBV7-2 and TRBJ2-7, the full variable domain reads GAGVSQSPSNKVTEKGKDVELRCDPISGHTALYWYRQSLGQGLEFLIYFQGNSAPDKSGLPSDRFSAERTGGSVSTLTIQRTQQEDSAVYLCASSLRVRSRTYEQYFGPGTRLTVT.

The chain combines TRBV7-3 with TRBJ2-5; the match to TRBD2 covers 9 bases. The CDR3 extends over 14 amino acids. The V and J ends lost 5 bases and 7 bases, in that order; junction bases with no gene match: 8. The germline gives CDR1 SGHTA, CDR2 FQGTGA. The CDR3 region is CASSPAGGRGTQYF. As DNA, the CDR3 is TGTGCCAGCAGCCCGGCGGGGGGGCGTGGGACCCAGTACTTC. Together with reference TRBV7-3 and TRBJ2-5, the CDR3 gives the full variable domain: GAGVSQTPSNKVTEKGKYVELRCDPISGHTALYWYRQSLGQGPEFLIYFQGTGAADDSGLPNDRFFAVRPEGSVSTLKIQRTERGDSAVYLCASSPAGGRGTQYFGPGTRLLVL.

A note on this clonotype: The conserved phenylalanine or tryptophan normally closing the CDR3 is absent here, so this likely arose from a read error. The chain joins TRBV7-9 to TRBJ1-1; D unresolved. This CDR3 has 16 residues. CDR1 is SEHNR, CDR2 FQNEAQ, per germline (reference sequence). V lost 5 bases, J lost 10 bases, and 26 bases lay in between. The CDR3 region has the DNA TGTGCCAGCAGCACCGCTAGGGTTACAGAGCCCAATGGAGCTTTCATT. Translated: CASSTARVTEPNGAFI.

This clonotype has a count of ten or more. The CDR3 loop is CAIRDRALEQYF. Written as DNA, the CDR3 is TGTGCCATCCGGGACAGGGCCCTCGAGCAGTACTTC. This sequence joins TRBV10-3 and TRBJ2-7, with 9 positions matching TRBD1. V lost 8 bases to trimming and J lost 6 bases; unmatched junction nucleotides: 5. The CDR3 is 12 residues long. Per germline, CDR1 ENHRY and CDR2 SYGVKD.